These T cell receptor beta chains were read from a single sample in a study of T cells after yellow fever vaccination. TCRdb re-derived calls from the 5' RACE reads in MiXCR, one entry per CDR3 protein. The table shows 250,000 or so distinct CDR3 sequences, with around 7% occurring only once. The sequences come from CD4+ T cells sorted from PBMCs, collected 15 days after the yellow fever booster vaccination. Receptors were obtained from a man aged 30 to 45 who received the YFV17D yellow fever vaccine. Both conserved end residues are part of each CDR3. Fields, in order: D gene, clone size, V gene, J gene, CDR3 DNA, CDR3 protein. The D gene is left open where the match is weak. Not all rows give a size; the values are once, few, many and, for expanded clones, a class.

d_gene: TRBD2; abundance: few; v_gene: TRBV7-2; j_gene: TRBJ2-7; CDR3nt: TGTGCCAGCAGCTTAGACCTGACTAGCGGCTACGAGCAGTACTTC; CDR3aa: CASSLDLTSGYEQYF
d_gene: .; abundance: .; v_gene: TRBV7-2; j_gene: TRBJ2-5; CDR3nt: TGTGCCAGCAGCGGGTTAGGGACCCAGTACTTC; CDR3aa: CASSGLGTQYF
d_gene: .; abundance: many; v_gene: TRBV3-1; j_gene: TRBJ2-7; CDR3nt: TGTGCCAGCAGCCAAGTCAGGAGGGGGAATGGCGAGCAGTACTTC; CDR3aa: CASSQVRRGNGEQYF
d_gene: .; abundance: few; v_gene: TRBV12-3/TRBV12-4; j_gene: TRBJ2-7; CDR3nt: TGTGCCAGCTCCCGGACTTTCTCCTACGAGCAGTACTTC; CDR3aa: CASSRTFSYEQYF
d_gene: TRBD2; abundance: .; v_gene: TRBV20-1; j_gene: TRBJ2-7; CDR3nt: TGCAGTGCCGGATCCGGACTAGCGGGGTCCTCCTACGAGCAGTACTTC; CDR3aa: CSAGSGLAGSSYEQYF
d_gene: .; abundance: many; v_gene: TRBV19; j_gene: TRBJ1-2; CDR3nt: TGTGCCGTCGTCTCAGGGTACCCTAACTATGGCTACACCTTC; CDR3aa: CAVVSGYPNYGYTF
d_gene: TRBD1; abundance: .; v_gene: TRBV30; j_gene: TRBJ2-1; CDR3nt: TGTGCCTGGACGGGACAGTTCTTCCCCTCGAATGAGCAGTTCTTC; CDR3aa: CAWTGQFFPSNEQFF
d_gene: .; abundance: many; v_gene: TRBV7-9; j_gene: TRBJ2-5; CDR3nt: TGTGCCAGCAGCTTGAGCGGATGGTACCAAGAGACCCAGTACTTC; CDR3aa: CASSLSGWYQETQYF
d_gene: .; abundance: .; v_gene: TRBV29-1; j_gene: TRBJ2-1; CDR3nt: TGCAGCGCGCTCCTAAGAAGCACCTACAATGAGCAGTTCTTC; CDR3aa: CSALLRSTYNEQFF
d_gene: TRBD2; abundance: few; v_gene: TRBV12-3/TRBV12-4; j_gene: TRBJ2-2; CDR3nt: TGTGCCAGCAGTTTCTATGCGGGAGTAGTCGGGGAGCTGTTTTTT; CDR3aa: CASSFYAGVVGELFF
d_gene: .; abundance: .; v_gene: TRBV20-1; j_gene: TRBJ2-4; CDR3nt: TGCAGTGCTGCGGGATTGGCCAAAAACATTCAGTACTTC; CDR3aa: CSAAGLAKNIQYF